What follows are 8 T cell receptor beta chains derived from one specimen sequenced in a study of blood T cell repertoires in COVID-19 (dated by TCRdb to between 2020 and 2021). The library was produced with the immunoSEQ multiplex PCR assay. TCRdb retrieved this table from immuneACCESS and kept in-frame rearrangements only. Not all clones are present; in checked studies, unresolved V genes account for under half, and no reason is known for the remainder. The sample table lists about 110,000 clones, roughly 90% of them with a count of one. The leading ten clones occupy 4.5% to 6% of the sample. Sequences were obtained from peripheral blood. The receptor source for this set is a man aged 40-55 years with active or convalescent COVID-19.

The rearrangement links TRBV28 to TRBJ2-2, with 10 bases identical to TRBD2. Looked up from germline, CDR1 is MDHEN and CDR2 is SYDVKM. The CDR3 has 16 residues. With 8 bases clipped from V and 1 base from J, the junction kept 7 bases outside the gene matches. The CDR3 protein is CASGTLAGQNTGELFF. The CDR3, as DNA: TGTGCCAGCGGGACACTAGCGGGGCAGAACACCGGGGAGCTGTTTTTT.

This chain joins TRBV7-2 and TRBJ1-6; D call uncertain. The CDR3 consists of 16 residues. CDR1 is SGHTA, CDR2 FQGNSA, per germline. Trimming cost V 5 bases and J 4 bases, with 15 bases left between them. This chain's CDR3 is CASSPMTVRYNSPLHF. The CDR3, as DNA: TGTGCCAGCAGCCCTATGACTGTCCGGTATAATTCACCCCTCCACTTT. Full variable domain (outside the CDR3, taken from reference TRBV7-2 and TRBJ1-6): GAGVSQSPSNKVTEKGKDVELRCDPISGHTALYWYRQSLGQGLEFLIYFQGNSAPDKSGLPSDRFSAERTGGSVSTLTIQRTQQEDSAVYLCASSPMTVRYNSPLHFGNGTRLTVT.

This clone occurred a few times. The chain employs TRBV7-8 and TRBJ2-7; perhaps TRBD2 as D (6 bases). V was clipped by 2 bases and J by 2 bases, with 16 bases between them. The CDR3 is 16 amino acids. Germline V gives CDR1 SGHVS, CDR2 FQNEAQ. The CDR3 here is CASSLQAGRDPYEQYF. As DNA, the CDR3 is TGTGCCAGCAGCTTACAGGCGGGACGCGACCCCTACGAGCAGTACTTC.

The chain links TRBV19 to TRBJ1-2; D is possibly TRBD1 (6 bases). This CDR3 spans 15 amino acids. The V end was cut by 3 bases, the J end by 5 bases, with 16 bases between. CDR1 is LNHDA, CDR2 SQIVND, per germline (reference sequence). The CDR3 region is CASSISRGAVYGYTF. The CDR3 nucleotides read TGTGCCAGTAGTATCTCCCGGGGGGCGGTATATGGCTACACCTTC.

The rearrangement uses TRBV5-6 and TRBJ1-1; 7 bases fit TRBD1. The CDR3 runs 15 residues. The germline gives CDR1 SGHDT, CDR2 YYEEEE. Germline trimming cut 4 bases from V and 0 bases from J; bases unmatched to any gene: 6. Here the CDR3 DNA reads TGTGCCAGCAGCCCGGGACAGCTCATGAACACTGAAGCTTTCTTT. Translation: CASSPGQLMNTEAFF.

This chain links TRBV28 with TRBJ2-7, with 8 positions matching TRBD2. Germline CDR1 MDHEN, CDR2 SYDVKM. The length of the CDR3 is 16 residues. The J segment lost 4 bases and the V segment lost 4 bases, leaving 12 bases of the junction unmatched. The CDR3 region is CASSSGGFPTPYEQYF. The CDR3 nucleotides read TGTGCCAGCAGTTCGGGGGGGTTCCCTACACCTTACGAGCAGTACTTC.

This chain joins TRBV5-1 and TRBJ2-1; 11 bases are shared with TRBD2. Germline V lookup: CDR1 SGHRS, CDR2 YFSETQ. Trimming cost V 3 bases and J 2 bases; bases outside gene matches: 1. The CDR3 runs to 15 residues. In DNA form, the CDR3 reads TGCGCCAGCAGCTCTAGCGGGGGGACCTACAATGAGCAGTTCTTC. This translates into CASSSSGGTYNEQFF.

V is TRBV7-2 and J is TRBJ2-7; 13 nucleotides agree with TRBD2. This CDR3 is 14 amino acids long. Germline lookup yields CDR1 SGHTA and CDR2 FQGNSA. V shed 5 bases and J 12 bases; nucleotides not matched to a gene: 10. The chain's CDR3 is CASSPGLAGLIGYF. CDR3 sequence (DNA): TGTGCCAGCAGCCCGGGACTAGCGGGACTTATCGGGTACTTC.